This T cell receptor (beta chain) was found in a study of human thymus T cells. V was shortened by 0 bases and J by 4 bases, with 15 bases between the two germline ends. Germline CDR1 is MGHDK and CDR2 is SYGVNS. There are 16 residues in the CDR3. The count of this clone is one. The data were produced by immunoSEQ multiplex PCR, yet TCRdb's version contains in-frame clones alone and is incomplete. The table records 46,000 or so clones, just under 95% of them present only once. Input material: blood. This TCR derives from a girl less than two years old with a congenital heart defect but otherwise immunologically healthy. V gene TRBV25-1 combines with J gene TRBJ1-1; TRBD1 might be the D (6 bases). The CDR3 protein is CASSEYRTVSITEAFF. The CDR3 DNA reads TGTGCCAGCAGTGAATATCGGACAGTCTCTATCACTGAAGCTTTCTTT.